These 8 T cell receptor beta chains came from one sample sequenced in a study of glioma-infiltrating T cells. Using RNA template, CDR3s of TCR alpha and beta were amplified with iRepertoire arm-PCR. Each CDR3 protein gets one entry after TCRdb re-called the multiplex PCR reads with MiXCR. The sample consists of 90,000 to 100,000 distinct CDR3 sequences, around 40% of them appearing once. Source material: glioma tissue, nonneoplastic brain tissue, or PBMCs (not recorded which). Receptors were obtained from a human donor with low-grade glioma or glioblastoma, undergoing nonglioma brain surgery, or in good health (not recorded which).

This clonotype appeared a few times. The V call is TRBV29-1, the J call TRBJ2-1, with unresolved D. This CDR3 has 14 amino acids. The germline V gene has CDR1 SQVTM and CDR2 ANQGSEA. Deletions cut 0 bases from V and 0 bases from J, with 6 bases between. CDR3 DNA: TGCAGCGTTGAAGACCCGAGCTCCTACAATGAGCAGTTCTTC. Translation: CSVEDPSSYNEQFF.

J is TRBJ2-7 and V is TRBV4-1; D may be TRBD2 (6 bases). Trimming shortened V by 3 bases and J by 2 bases, and 8 bases separated the two germline ends. The CDR3 spans 13 residues. The germline CDR1 and CDR2 sequences are MGHRA and YSYEKL. The CDR3 loop is CASSHGEAYEQYF. CDR3 DNA sequence: TGCGCCAGCAGCCACGGGGAGGCCTACGAGCAGTACTTC.

This clonotype has ten or more counts. V and J are TRBV5-1 and TRBJ1-2; 8 bases line up with TRBD1. V shed 4 bases and J 5 bases; nucleotides not matched to a gene: 7. CDR1 and CDR2 (germline): SGHRS, YFSETQ. This CDR3 has 14 amino acids. The CDR3 loop is CASSPPGQGYGYTF. The DNA of the CDR3 is TGCGCCAGCAGCCCCCCTGGACAGGGATATGGCTACACCTTC.

In this sample, this clonotype turned up many times. The CDR3 spells CSADLPGRNSGANVLTF. The DNA of the CDR3 is TGCAGTGCTGACCTACCGGGACGTAACTCTGGGGCCAACGTCCTGACTTTC. The genes are TRBV20-1 and TRBJ2-6; D is perhaps TRBD1 or TRBD2 (5 bases each). The V end was cut by 5 bases, the J end by 0 bases, with 17 bases between. Germline-derived CDR1 and CDR2 are DFQATT and SNEGSKA (reference sequence). This CDR3 is 17 amino acids long.

Ten or more counts support this clonotype. The V call is TRBV18, the J call TRBJ1-1, with no clear D. V gave up 0 bases and J gave up 2 bases, with 10 bases separating them. Germline V lookup: CDR1 KGHSH, CDR2 LQKENI. This CDR3 has 15 residues. CDR3 bases: TGTGCCAGCTCACCACCGCAGGCACTAAACACTGAAGCTTTCTTT. Residues: CASSPPQALNTEAFF. The whole variable domain, filled in from reference TRBV18 and TRBJ1-1, reads NAGVMQNPRHLVRRRGQEARLRCSPMKGHSHVYWYRQLPEEGLKFMVYLQKENIIDESGMPKERFSAEFPKEGPSILRIQQVVRGDSAAYFCASSPPQALNTEAFFGQGTRLTVV.

A note on this clonotype: The conserved final phenylalanine or tryptophan is absent from the CDR3, which likely points to a read error. Because the CDR3's place on the DNA is in doubt, the DNA is left out and the CDR3 is given as listed by TCRdb. V gene TRBV6-1 combines with J gene TRBJ2-5. 14 amino acids form the CDR3, both terminal residues included. Germline loops: CDR1 MNHNS, CDR2 SASEGT. CDR3 amino acids: CASRELGSQETQCL.

In regard to this clonotype: This CDR3 fails to terminate in the conserved phenylalanine or tryptophan, so it likely reflects a read error. The chain couples TRBV10-3 to TRBJ2-7; D not resolved. Trimming took off 2 bases at V and 2 bases at J, with 7 bases between the two ends. The germline CDR1 and CDR2 sequences are ENHRY and SYGVKD. This CDR3 contains 13 residues. The CDR3 nucleotides are TGTGCCATCAGTGAGAGGCCCCCCTACGAGCAGTACTTA. Protein sequence: CAISERPPYEQYL.

Points on this clonotype: This sequence may be a read error, since a much larger clone differs from it by one base. As the CDR3 is not closed by the conserved phenylalanine or tryptophan, this likely results from a read error. CDR3 amino acids: CSVVGIGGVHNEQFS. The CDR3 DNA follows: TGCAGCGTCGTTGGGATTGGAGGGGTACACAATGAGCAGTTCTCC. The chain links TRBV29-1 to TRBJ2-1; possibly TRBD2 for D (6 bases). This CDR3 has 15 residues. Per the germline V gene, CDR1 is SQVTM and CDR2 is ANQGSEA. Trimming cost V 6 bases and J 5 bases, with 20 bases left between them.